Below, 27 T cell receptor beta chains from the same sample are listed, as sequenced in a study of blood T cell repertoires in COVID-19. The data were produced by immunoSEQ multiplex PCR, yet TCRdb's version contains in-frame clones alone and is incomplete. The profile shows some 96,000 clones, 70% to 90% of them singletons. The sequenced sample consisted of peripheral blood. The source is a human donor in a cohort sampled during active COVID-19.

This clone turned up a few times. The chain uses TRBV5-1 and TRBJ2-3; 9 bases fit TRBD2. V lost 4 bases and J lost 2; bases outside the gene matches: 5. This CDR3 is built from 15 residues. Germline V gives CDR1 SGHRS, CDR2 YFSETQ. CDR3 sequence: CASSRSSGDTDTQYF. The CDR3 DNA is TGCGCCAGCAGCAGGTCTAGCGGGGACACAGATACGCAGTATTTT.

The V and J genes are TRBV6-8 and TRBJ1-4; D unresolved. The V gene lost 3 bases and the J gene lost 7 bases, with 6 bases spanning the gap. The CDR3 consists of 12 residues. CDR1 and CDR2 (germline): MNHGY, SAAAGT. The CDR3: CASSYGSEKLFF. Written as DNA, the CDR3 is TGTGCCAGCAGTTATGGGAGTGAAAAACTGTTTTTT.

This chain connects TRBV10-3 to TRBJ1-5; D remains unclear. The V end lost 0 bases, the J end lost 6 bases, and 9 bases lay between the germline ends. This CDR3 spans 14 amino acids. In germline, CDR1 is ENHRY, CDR2 SYGVKD. The CDR3 region has the DNA TGTGCCATCAGTGAGTCAAGGGAGGGTCAGCCCCAGCATTTT. As protein: CAISESREGQPQHF.

V usage is TRBV6-4 and J usage is TRBJ1-6, with 9 bases matching TRBD1. The length of the CDR3 is 15 residues. CDR1 is MRHNA and CDR2 is SNTAGT in the germline V gene. V shed 3 bases and J 10 bases; nucleotides not matched to a gene: 7. The CDR3 nucleotides are TGTGCCAGCAGTGAATTGGACAGGGGAGGCTCACCCCTCCACTTT. As protein: CASSELDRGGSPLHF.

This chain links TRBV7-9 with TRBJ2-3, with 12 bases that match TRBD2. V lost 0 bases and J lost 4; bases outside the gene matches: 8. Germline CDR1 SEHNR, CDR2 FQNEAQ (reference sequence). The CDR3 totals 18 residues. CDR3 in amino acids: CASSLARTSGRLADTQYF. In DNA form, the CDR3 reads TGTGCCAGCAGCTTAGCGCGAACTAGCGGGAGGTTGGCAGATACGCAGTATTTT. Variable domain in full (rest from reference TRBV7-9 and TRBJ2-3): DTGVSQNPRHKITKRGQNVTFRCDPISEHNRLYWYRQTLGQGPEFLTYFQNEAQLEKSRLLSDRFSAERPKGSFSTLEIQRTEQGDSAMYLCASSLARTSGRLADTQYFGPGTRLTVL.

The V call is TRBV5-1, the J call TRBJ2-7; 12 bases fit TRBD2. The length of the CDR3 is 19 residues. CDR1 and CDR2 (germline): SGHRS, YFSETQ. J lost 4 bases, V lost 1 base, and 15 bases had no gene match. In DNA, the CDR3 is TGCGCCAGCAGCTTGAGGCCAGATGTCGGACTAGCGGGGTCATACGAGCAGTACTTC. Protein: CASSLRPDVGLAGSYEQYF.

This rearrangement joins TRBV10-3 to TRBJ1-3; D is uncertain. CDR3 size: 12 residues. Germline lookup yields CDR1 ENHRY and CDR2 SYGVKD. Trimming shortened V by 11 bases and J by 4 bases, and 12 bases separated the two germline ends. The CDR3 protein is CAASQRGNTIYF. In DNA form, the CDR3 reads TGTGCCGCGAGCCAACGGGGAAACACCATATATTTT.

CDR3 nucleotides: TGTGCCAGCTCACCACGGGACAACCTTAACACTGAAGCTTTCTTT. It yields the protein CASSPRDNLNTEAFF. This chain uses TRBV18 with TRBJ1-1; D is perhaps TRBD1 (6 bases). V dropped 1 base and J dropped 2 bases, with 11 bases sitting between them. The CDR3 loop spans 15 amino acids. The germline gives CDR1 KGHSH, CDR2 LQKENI.

The chain carries TRBV2 and TRBJ2-7; D possibly corresponds to TRBD2 (6 bases). CDR3 length: 15 amino acids. The ends were cut back, 1 base at V and 1 base at J, with 11 bases in the middle. CDR1 and CDR2 (germline): SNHLY, FYNNEI. CDR3 in amino acids: CASSEVAGSSYEQYF. CDR3 DNA: TGTGCCAGCAGTGAAGTTGCGGGGAGTTCCTACGAGCAGTACTTC. Together with reference TRBV2 and TRBJ2-7, the CDR3 gives the full variable domain: EPEVTQTPSHQVTQMGQEVILRCVPISNHLYFYWYRQILGQKVEFLVSFYNNEISEKSEIFDDQFSVERPDGSNFTLKIRSTKLEDSAMYFCASSEVAGSSYEQYFGPGTRLTVT.

Concerning this clone itself: Other DNA sequences in the sample encode the same CDR3. The chain carries TRBV18 and TRBJ1-5, with a weak D call TRBD1 (6 bases). The CDR3 covers 14 residues. Per germline, CDR1 KGHSH and CDR2 LQKENI. The germline V and J ends were trimmed by 3 bases and 4 bases, with 10 bases remaining between them. The DNA of the CDR3 is TGTGCCAGCTCACCTGGACAGCCGAATCAGCCCCAGCATTTT. Translating it yields CASSPGQPNQPQHF.

This chain joins TRBV9 and TRBJ1-1, with D unresolved. This CDR3 spans 16 amino acids. V was shortened by 1 base and J by 1 base, with 14 bases between the two germline ends. Germline values: CDR1 SGDLS, CDR2 YYNGEE. The CDR3: CASSVLSERWNTEAFF. CDR3 DNA sequence: TGTGCCAGCAGCGTACTGAGTGAACGGTGGAACACTGAAGCTTTCTTT.

This clone appeared once. The V call is TRBV2, the J call TRBJ2-3; the match to TRBD2 covers 8 bases. Unmatched junction bases numbered 9, after V lost 0 bases and J lost 7 bases. CDR3 size: 16 residues. Germline assignment: CDR1 SNHLY and CDR2 FYNNEI. CDR3 DNA sequence: TGTGCCAGCAGTGAAGCTTTAGCGGGATATGGAAATACGCAGTATTTT. Its translation: CASSEALAGYGNTQYF.

In DNA form, the CDR3 reads TGTGCCAGCAGTTTTTCGGGACTAGCAGGCTACGAGCAGTACTTC. Translated, it gives CASSFSGLAGYEQYF. V is TRBV27 and J is TRBJ2-7, with 9 positions matching TRBD2. The CDR3 sequence is 15 residues long. V lost 3 bases to trimming and J lost 3 bases; unmatched junction nucleotides: 6. Germline loops: CDR1 MNHEY, CDR2 SMNVEV (reference sequence).

This clone was seen a handful of times. The sample carries other DNA sequences with the same CDR3. This CDR3 is CASSFGSNYGYTF. In DNA, the CDR3 is TGTGCCAGCAGTTTTGGCAGTAACTATGGCTACACCTTC. This sequence joins TRBV12-3 or TRBV12-4 and TRBJ1-2; D uncertain. The CDR3 covers 13 residues. V lost 3 bases to trimming and J lost 1 base, with 6 bases between them.

V is TRBV5-1 and J is TRBJ2-1, with D maybe TRBD2 (5 bases). Looked up from germline, CDR1 is SGHRS and CDR2 is YFSETQ. V was shortened by 4 bases and J by 1 base, with 21 bases between the two germline ends. The CDR3 is 18 amino acids. The CDR3 loop reads CASSPSSREPYSYNEQFF. In DNA, the CDR3 is TGCGCCAGCAGCCCATCATCCCGGGAACCCTATTCCTACAATGAGCAGTTCTTC.

This clone was counted once. This chain links TRBV12-3 or TRBV12-4 with TRBJ1-6; 8 nucleotides line up with TRBD1. V gave up 5 bases and J gave up 10 bases; unmatched junction bases: 4. This CDR3 comprises 13 residues. This chain's CDR3 is CASSGQGGSPLHF. CDR3 bases: TGTGCCAGCAGTGGACAGGGCGGCTCACCCCTCCACTTT.

The chain is built from TRBV6-5 and TRBJ2-7; a possible D gene is TRBD2 (5 bases). Deletions cut 4 bases from V and 7 bases from J, with 14 bases between. Germline values: CDR1 MNHEY, CDR2 SVGAGI. This CDR3 region has 13 residues. In DNA form, the CDR3 reads TGTGCCAGCAGTTTCGATCACTCGGGGGAGCAGTACTTC. Encoded protein: CASSFDHSGEQYF.

This chain links TRBV9 with TRBJ2-7; TRBD2 matches at 11 bases. Germline lookup yields CDR1 SGDLS and CDR2 YYNGEE. The V and J ends lost 2 bases and 3 bases, in that order; junction bases with no gene match: 1. The CDR3 sequence is 14 residues long. This CDR3 is CASSVTSGNYEQYF. The CDR3, as DNA: TGTGCCAGCAGCGTGACTAGCGGGAACTACGAGCAGTACTTC.

This clone has just a few counts. The rearrangement joins TRBV6-5 to TRBJ1-5; D not resolved. V was trimmed by 2 bases and J by 3 bases, leaving 5 bases between them. Germline V lookup: CDR1 MNHEY, CDR2 SVGAGI. CDR3 size: 13 residues. The CDR3 coding sequence is TGTGCCAGCAGTTACGTATACAATCAGCCCCAGCATTTT. The encoded protein is CASSYVYNQPQHF.

This sequence joins TRBV27 and TRBJ1-1; no reliable D call. Trimming shortened V by 5 bases and J by 4 bases, and 17 bases separated the two germline ends. Germline values: CDR1 MNHEY, CDR2 SMNVEV (reference sequence). CDR3 size: 15 residues. The CDR3 coding sequence is TGTGCCAGCAGTCCCTTGATCCTGGCGGGCACTGAAGCTTTCTTT. Translated, it gives CASSPLILAGTEAFF.

The chain couples TRBV7-9 to TRBJ1-4, with D uncertain. Germline V gene sequence: CDR1 SEHNR, CDR2 FQNEAQ (reference sequence). The CDR3 runs 16 residues. The germline V and J ends were trimmed by 3 bases and 0 bases, with 11 bases remaining between them. CDR3 DNA sequence: TGTGCCAGCAGCTTTGGTCAGTTTGCAACTAATGAAAAACTGTTTTTT. Amino acid sequence: CASSFGQFATNEKLFF.

This clone was recorded a few times. In the same sample, other DNA sequences code for this CDR3. This chain uses TRBV7-9 with TRBJ1-2; tentatively, D is TRBD1 (6 bases). The V end was cut by 5 bases, the J end by 6 bases, with 10 bases between. The V gene's germline CDR1 is SEHNR and CDR2 FQNEAQ (reference sequence). The CDR3 consists of 12 residues. CDR3: CASSPPGDGYTF. The DNA of the CDR3 is TGTGCCAGCAGCCCCCCAGGGGATGGCTACACCTTC.

V and J are TRBV19 and TRBJ2-3, with D hard to call. Germline V gives CDR1 LNHDA, CDR2 SQIVND (reference sequence). Trimming stripped 3 bases from V and 2 bases from J, with 15 bases between. The CDR3 sequence is 16 residues long. DNA for the CDR3: TGTGCCAGTAGTATCCCGTTTTACATTTCCACAGATACGCAGTATTTT. It translates to CASSIPFYISTDTQYF.

The J gene is TRBJ1-5, the V gene TRBV7-2; a weak D match, TRBD1 (5 bases). Between the trimmed V and J ends, which lost 1 base and 7 bases, there was a span of 14 bases. Germline lookup yields CDR1 SGHTA and CDR2 FQGNSA. The CDR3 loop spans 15 amino acids. CDR3 region: CASSLELRGGQPQHF. In nucleotides, the CDR3 is TGTGCCAGCAGCTTAGAGTTAAGGGGAGGACAGCCCCAGCATTTT.

Notes on this clone: Other DNA sequences in the same sample also yield this CDR3. The V call is TRBV7-8, the J call TRBJ1-5, with TRBD1 matching over 11 bases. V was clipped by 3 bases and J by 9 bases; unmatched bases: 10. Germline CDR1 and CDR2: SGHVS and FQNEAQ. The CDR3 consists of 16 residues. CDR3 nucleotide sequence: TGTGCCAGCAGCTTGTTGGGACAGGGGGTGGGGGGGCCCCAGCATTTT. It specifies CASSLLGQGVGGPQHF. The full variable domain, in which reference TRBV7-8 and TRBJ1-5 provide the parts outside the CDR3, is GAGVSQSPRYKVAKRGQDVALRCDPISGHVSLFWYQQALGQGPEFLTYFQNEAQLDKSGLPSDRFFAERPEGSVSTLKIQRTQQEDSAVYLCASSLLGQGVGGPQHFGDGTRLSIL.

The chain has TRBV7-9 and TRBJ2-7, with 7 nucleotides matching TRBD1. J lost 0 bases, V lost 5 bases, and 7 bases had no gene match. Germline CDR1 reads SEHNR; CDR2 reads FQNEAQ (reference sequence). This CDR3 region has 15 residues. The CDR3 DNA follows: TGTGCCAGCAGCGTACAGGGGTGGGCCTCCTACGAGCAGTACTTC. It codes for CASSVQGWASYEQYF.

The chain combines TRBV18 with TRBJ2-1, with TRBD1 matching over 10 bases. J gave up 6 bases and V 2 bases, and 7 bases lay outside the gene matches. This CDR3 contains 16 residues. The germline V gene has CDR1 KGHSH and CDR2 LQKENI. Here the CDR3 DNA reads TGTGCCAGCTCACCAATCACCGGACAGGGGGGCAATGAGCAGTTCTTC. It yields the protein CASSPITGQGGNEQFF.